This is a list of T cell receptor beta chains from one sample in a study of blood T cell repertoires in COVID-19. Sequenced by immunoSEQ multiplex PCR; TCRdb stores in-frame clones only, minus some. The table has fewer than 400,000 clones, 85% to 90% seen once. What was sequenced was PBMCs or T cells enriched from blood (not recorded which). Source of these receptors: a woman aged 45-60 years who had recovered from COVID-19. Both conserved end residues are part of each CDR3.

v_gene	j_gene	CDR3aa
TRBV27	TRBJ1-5	CASRRSGGMVQPQHF
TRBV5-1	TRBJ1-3	CASSLAGQGSGNTIYF
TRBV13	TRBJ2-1	CASSLGGGMGNEQFF
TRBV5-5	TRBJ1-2	CASSLEEGTQMENYGYTF
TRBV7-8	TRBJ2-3	CASSLGLAGARGDTQYF
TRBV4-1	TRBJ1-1	CASSQDPARFVDTEAFF
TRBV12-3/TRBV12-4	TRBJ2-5	CASSWTRETQYF
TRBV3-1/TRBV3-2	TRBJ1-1	CASSHAGYTEAFF
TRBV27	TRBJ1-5	CASSRQTGDSNQPQHF
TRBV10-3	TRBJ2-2	CAISPLQGNTGELFF
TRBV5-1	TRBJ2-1	CASSALPSSLSNEQFF
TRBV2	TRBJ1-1	CASSVGQGYTEAFF
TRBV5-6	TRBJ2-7	CASSLEQGYSYEQYF
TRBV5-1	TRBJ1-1	CASSLGGTASSGTEAFF
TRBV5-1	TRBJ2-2	CASSLTGGSNGELFF
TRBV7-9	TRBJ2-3	CASSSTDTQYF
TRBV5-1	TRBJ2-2	CASSLDGTGGRNTGELFF
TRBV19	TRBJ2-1	CASSTTSGGVGEQFF
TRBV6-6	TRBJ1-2	CASNPNREERYYGYTF
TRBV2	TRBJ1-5	CASRGLGGQGGNQPQHF
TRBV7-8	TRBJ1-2	CASSLREGTRYGYTF
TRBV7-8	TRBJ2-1	CASSLVSAGGPYNEQFF
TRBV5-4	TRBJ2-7	CASSFGQGNEQYF
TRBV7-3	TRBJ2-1	CASSLTLEDNEQFF
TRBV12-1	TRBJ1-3	CASSFDDRQAFSGNTIYF
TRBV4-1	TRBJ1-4	CASSFGGTANEKLFF
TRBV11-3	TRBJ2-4	CASSLEGLAGPLAKNIQYF
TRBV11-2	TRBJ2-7	CASSPWTGNEQYF
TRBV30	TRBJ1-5	CAWGQNQPQHF
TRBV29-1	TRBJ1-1	CSGVQGKAEAFF
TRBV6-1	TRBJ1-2	CASSENGQFNGYTF
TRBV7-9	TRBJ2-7	CASSSVRGTSSYEQYF
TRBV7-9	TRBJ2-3	CASSLASGQSAAQYF
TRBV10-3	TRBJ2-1	CAIAERLAGYNEQFF
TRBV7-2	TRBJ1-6	CASSLKEGPSSPLHF
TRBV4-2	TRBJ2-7	CASGSGTYEQYF
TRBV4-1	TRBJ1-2	CASSQDSVFYRQGDFYGYTF
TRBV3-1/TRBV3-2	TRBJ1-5	CASSRDRELDQPQHF
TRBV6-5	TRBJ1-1	CASSYSGGKKGTEAFF